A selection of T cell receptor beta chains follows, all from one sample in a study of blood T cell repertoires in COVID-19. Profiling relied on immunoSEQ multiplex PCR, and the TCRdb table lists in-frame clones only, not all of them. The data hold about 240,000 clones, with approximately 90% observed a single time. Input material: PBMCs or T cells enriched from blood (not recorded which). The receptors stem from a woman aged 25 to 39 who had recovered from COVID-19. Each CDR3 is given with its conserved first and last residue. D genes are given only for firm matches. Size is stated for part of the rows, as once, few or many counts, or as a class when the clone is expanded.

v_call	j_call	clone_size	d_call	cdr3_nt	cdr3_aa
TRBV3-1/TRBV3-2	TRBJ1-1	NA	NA	TGTGCCAGCAGCCCGTACCGGGGTGACCGAACTGAAGCTTTCTTT	CASSPYRGDRTEAFF
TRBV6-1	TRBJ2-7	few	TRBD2	TGTGCCAGCAGTGCCAAATGGGCGGGAGTCCCGTACGAGCAGTACTTC	CASSAKWAGVPYEQYF
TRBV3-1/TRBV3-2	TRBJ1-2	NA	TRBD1	TGTGCCAGCAGCCGCGGGACAGGGAAAGGCTACACCTTC	CASSRGTGKGYTF
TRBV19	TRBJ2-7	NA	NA	TGTGCCAGTAGTGCCCGACAGAACTCCTACGAGCAGTACTTC	CASSARQNSYEQYF
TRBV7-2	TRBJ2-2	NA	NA	TGTGCCAGCAGCTTAGGTCTAGCAGCCACGAACACCGGGGAGCTGTTTTTT	CASSLGLAATNTGELFF
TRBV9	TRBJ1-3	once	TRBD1	TGTGCCAGCAGCGTAAACAGGGGGGAAGGAAACACCATATATTTT	CASSVNRGEGNTIYF
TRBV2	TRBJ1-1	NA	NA	TGTGCCAGACAACCGGGGGGTATGAACACTGAAGCTTTCTTT	CARQPGGMNTEAFF
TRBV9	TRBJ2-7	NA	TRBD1	TGTGCCAGCAGCTCTAGGGGACAGGTTAGCGACGAGCAGTACTTC	CASSSRGQVSDEQYF
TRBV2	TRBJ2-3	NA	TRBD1	TGTGCCAGCAGTGAATGGAGTAGGGGACAGGGGGCCCGAAGAGGCACAGATACGCAGTATTTT	CASSEWSRGQGARRGTDTQYF
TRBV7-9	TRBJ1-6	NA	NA	TGTGCCAGCAGCTTAGTGAGGGCTTCGGATTCACCCCTCCACTTT	CASSLVRASDSPLHF
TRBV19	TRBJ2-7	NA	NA	TGTGCCAGTAGTATACGACAGGGGACTACCTACGAGCAGTACTTC	CASSIRQGTTYEQYF
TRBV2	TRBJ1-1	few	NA	TGTGCCAGCACCGACAGGATGAACACTGAAGCTTTCTTT	CASTDRMNTEAFF
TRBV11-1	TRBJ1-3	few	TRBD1	TGTGCCAGCAGCCAGCGGACAGGGTCCGGAAACACCATATATTTT	CASSQRTGSGNTIYF
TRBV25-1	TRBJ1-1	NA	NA	TGTGCCAGCAGGGAACGAGCGGCGGACACTGAAGCTTTCTTT	CASRERAADTEAFF
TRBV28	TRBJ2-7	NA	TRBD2	TGTGCTATCGGGGGACTAGCGGGAGGGTCGTACTTC	CAIGGLAGGSYF
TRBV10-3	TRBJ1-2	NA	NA	TGTGCCATCGGTCAGATCCAGGCAAGCTATGGCTACACCTTC	CAIGQIQASYGYTF
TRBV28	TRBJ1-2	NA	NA	TGTGCCAGCAGTGGACAGAGGTGGGATGGCTACACCTTC	CASSGQRWDGYTF
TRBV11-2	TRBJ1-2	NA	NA	TGTGCCAGCAGCGATTACAGGGTAGGCGACTATGGCTACACCTTC	CASSDYRVGDYGYTF
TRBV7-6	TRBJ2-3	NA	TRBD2	TGTGCCAGCAGCTTAGTTCCGTGGGAGGGCCCGACAGATACGCAGTATTTT	CASSLVPWEGPTDTQYF
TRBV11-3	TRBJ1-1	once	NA	TGTGCCAGCAGCTTAGGCAGGCTGAACACTGAAGCTTTCTTT	CASSLGRLNTEAFF
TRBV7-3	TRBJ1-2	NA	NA	TGTGCCAGCAGCTTAAACGCCCGATCCGGCTATGGCTACACCTTC	CASSLNARSGYGYTF
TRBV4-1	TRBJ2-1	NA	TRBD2	TGCGCCAGCAGCCATTTTGGACTAGCGGGAGGCGGGGGGGTAGATGAGCAGTTCTTC	CASSHFGLAGGGGVDEQFF
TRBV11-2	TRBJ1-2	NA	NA	TGTGCCAGCAGCTTAGATCGACAGGTACGGGGCTACACCTTC	CASSLDRQVRGYTF
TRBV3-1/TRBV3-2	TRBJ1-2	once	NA	TGTGCCAGCAGCCAAGCGTCAAGAGACTATGGCTACACCTTC	CASSQASRDYGYTF
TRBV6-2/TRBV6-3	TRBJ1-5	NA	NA	TGTGCCAGCAGTTATGGGGGCGGCAATCAGCCCCAGCATTTT	CASSYGGGNQPQHF
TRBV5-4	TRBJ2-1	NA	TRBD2	TGTGCCAGCAGCTTGTTAAGCGGGAGGTTATTCTTC	CASSLLSGRLFF
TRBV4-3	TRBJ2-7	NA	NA	TGCGCCAGCAGTCAAAAACGACTCCTTGGCGAGCAGTACTTC	CASSQKRLLGEQYF
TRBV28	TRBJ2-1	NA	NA	TGTGCCAGCAGTACCCGGGGTTTAAATGAGCAGTTCTTC	CASSTRGLNEQFF
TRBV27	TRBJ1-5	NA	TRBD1	TGTGCCAGCAGGGACAGGGGAGGCTATAGCAATCAGCCCCAGCATTTT	CASRDRGGYSNQPQHF